These 19 T cell receptor beta chains originate from one sample sequenced in a study of shared clonotypes between healthy human individuals. TCRdb keeps only in-frame clones here, not all; method: immunoSEQ multiplex PCR. The sample has some 2.4 million clones, approximately 94% seen once. Sequenced material: naive CD4+ T cells from PBMCs. The subset: CD45RA+ positively selected. These receptors came from a man aged 18 to 30 in good health. Some clones in this sample may be carry-over from other donors' samples.

Note on this clone: In the same sample, other DNA sequences code for this CDR3. The chain employs TRBV18 and TRBJ2-6; D is ambiguous. Between the trimmed V and J ends, which lost 1 base and 0 bases, there was a span of 4 bases. The CDR3 totals 15 residues. Germline V gives CDR1 KGHSH, CDR2 LQKENI. CDR3 sequence: CASSPQSSGANVLTF. The CDR3 bases are TGTGCCAGCTCACCACAAAGCTCTGGGGCCAACGTCCTGACTTTC. The full variable domain, with the rest looked up from reference TRBV18 and TRBJ2-6, is NAGVMQNPRHLVRRRGQEARLRCSPMKGHSHVYWYRQLPEEGLKFMVYLQKENIIDESGMPKERFSAEFPKEGPSILRIQQVVRGDSAAYFCASSPQSSGANVLTFGAGSRLTVL.

This clone occurred once. The rearrangement links TRBV2 to TRBJ1-1, with D unresolved. The CDR3 has 14 residues. Trimming shortened V by 6 bases and J by 0 bases, and 11 bases separated the two germline ends. Germline CDR1 SNHLY, CDR2 FYNNEI. CDR3 residues: CASSARTLNTEAFF. CDR3 coding DNA: TGTGCCAGCAGCGCAAGGACCCTGAACACTGAAGCTTTCTTT.

This sequence joins TRBV6-5 and TRBJ2-7, with 8 nucleotides matching TRBD2. In germline, CDR1 is MNHEY, CDR2 SVGAGI. Trimming at V came to 5 bases and at J to 6 bases, leaving 9 bases not matched to a gene. The CDR3 extends over 14 amino acids. CDR3 region: CASSRPGTSREQYF. In nucleotides, the CDR3 is TGTGCCAGCAGTCGTCCCGGGACTAGTCGCGAGCAGTACTTC.

The chain carries TRBV7-9 and TRBJ2-5; D possibly corresponds to TRBD1 (5 bases). The V and J ends lost 3 bases and 2 bases respectively, with 7 bases between them. Germline CDR1 is SEHNR and CDR2 is FQNEAQ (reference sequence). The CDR3 loop spans 13 amino acids. The CDR3 nucleotides read TGTGCCAGCAGCTTCCGACAGCAAGAGACCCAGTACTTC. This encodes CASSFRQQETQYF. The full variable domain, with the rest looked up from reference TRBV7-9 and TRBJ2-5, is DTGVSQNPRHKITKRGQNVTFRCDPISEHNRLYWYRQTLGQGPEFLTYFQNEAQLEKSRLLSDRFSAERPKGSFSTLEIQRTEQGDSAMYLCASSFRQQETQYFGPGTRLLVL.

This clone was found a few times. CDR3 bases: TGTGCCAGCAGTTCCAGGGACAGGGGGAACAATCAGCCCCAGCATTTT. Protein sequence: CASSSRDRGNNQPQHF. The chain couples TRBV28 to TRBJ1-5; 11 positions match TRBD1. CDR1 MDHEN and CDR2 SYDVKM come from the germline V gene. CDR3 length: 16 amino acids. V lost 4 bases and J lost 3; bases outside the gene matches: 5.

The CDR3, as DNA: TGTGCCAGCAGGACCGGGACATTGAACACCGGGGAGCTGTTTTTT. Translated, it gives CASRTGTLNTGELFF. The chain has TRBV6-5 and TRBJ2-2, with D possibly being TRBD1 (6 bases). Germline V gives CDR1 MNHEY, CDR2 SVGAGI. The ends were cut back, 6 bases at V and 1 base at J, with 12 bases in the middle. The CDR3 loop spans 15 amino acids.

The rearrangement links TRBV15 to TRBJ2-4; D could derive from TRBD1 or TRBD2 (5 bases each). Germline V gene lookup returns CDR1 LNHNV and CDR2 YYDKDF (reference sequence). The CDR3 runs to 13 residues. Deletions cut 4 bases from V and 9 bases from J, with 13 bases between. CDR3 nucleotides: TGTGCCACCAGCACTGCCCCGGGGCCCATTCAGTACTTC. It encodes CATSTAPGPIQYF.

CDR3: CASSLFPVQKTTGGTEAFF. CDR3 DNA: TGCGCCAGCAGCTTGTTCCCCGTACAGAAAACCACGGGTGGCACTGAAGCTTTCTTT. This rearrangement joins TRBV5-1 to TRBJ1-1; unclear D gene. CDR1 and CDR2 from the germline V gene are SGHRS and YFSETQ. This CDR3 region has 19 residues. The V end lost 1 base, the J end lost 4 bases, and 26 bases lay between the germline ends.

This chain joins TRBV18 and TRBJ1-3, with TRBD1 identical over 7 bases. The V gene's germline CDR1 is KGHSH and CDR2 LQKENI. Trimming at V came to 3 bases and at J to 4 bases, leaving 6 bases not matched to a gene. CDR3 length: 15 residues. CDR3 region: CASSPVTGDGNTIYF. DNA of the CDR3: TGTGCCAGCTCACCGGTCACAGGGGACGGAAACACCATATATTTT.

The chain uses TRBV5-4 and TRBJ2-7, with unresolved D. V was cut by 1 base and J by 0 bases, with 11 bases left in between. CDR3 length equals 15 residues. Germline V gene sequence: CDR1 SGHNT, CDR2 YYREEE (reference sequence). CDR3 in amino acids: CASSLNPLVSYEQYF. The CDR3 DNA follows: TGTGCCAGCAGCTTGAATCCCCTAGTCTCCTACGAGCAGTACTTC.

V is TRBV27 and J is TRBJ1-1, with D hard to call. V was cut by 5 bases and J by 4 bases, with 8 bases left in between. This CDR3 contains 12 residues. Germline V gives CDR1 MNHEY, CDR2 SMNVEV (reference sequence). This CDR3 is CASSSRSTEAFF. The CDR3 bases are TGTGCCAGCAGTAGCCGGAGCACTGAAGCTTTCTTT.

The genes are TRBV7-2 and TRBJ1-1; D unclear. The germline V gene has CDR1 SGHTA and CDR2 FQGNSA. The CDR3 runs 14 residues. The V end was cut by 2 bases, the J end by 0 bases, with 7 bases between. CDR3 sequence (DNA): TGTGCCAGCAGCTTAAACTGGGTGAACACTGAAGCTTTCTTT. It specifies CASSLNWVNTEAFF. Drawing the rest from reference TRBV7-2 and TRBJ1-1, the complete variable domain is GAGVSQSPSNKVTEKGKDVELRCDPISGHTALYWYRQSLGQGLEFLIYFQGNSAPDKSGLPSDRFSAERTGGSVSTLTIQRTQQEDSAVYLCASSLNWVNTEAFFGQGTRLTVV.

The chain is built from TRBV15 and TRBJ1-5; tentatively, D is TRBD1 (5 bases). Germline-derived CDR1 and CDR2 are LNHNV and YYDKDF (reference sequence). V lost 0 bases, J lost 11 bases, and 8 bases lay in between. CDR3 size: 12 residues. The CDR3, as DNA: TGTGCCACCAGCAGAGATGGGGGAGCCCAGCATTTT. This translates into CATSRDGGAQHF.

The chain recombines TRBV4-1 with TRBJ1-2, with D possibly matching TRBD1 (6 bases). Germline loops: CDR1 MGHRA, CDR2 YSYEKL. Trimming pared 2 bases from V and 0 bases from J, leaving 16 bases between. The CDR3 has 17 amino acids. The CDR3 bases are TGCGCCAGCAGCCAAACAAGACCGGACAGCGCTAACTATGGCTACACCTTC. Its protein is CASSQTRPDSANYGYTF.

The rearrangement joins TRBV5-6 to TRBJ2-7, with TRBD2 matching 13 bases. The CDR3 has 14 residues. The germline CDR1 and CDR2 sequences are SGHDT and YYEEEE. V dropped 2 bases and J dropped 6; count of bases not matched to a gene: 2. CDR3 bases: TGTGCCAGCAGCTTTGGGACTAGCGGGATCGAGCAGTACTTC. Encoded protein: CASSFGTSGIEQYF.

The chain combines TRBV18 with TRBJ2-7; the D gene is possibly TRBD1 (6 bases). Trimming cost V 3 bases and J 2 bases, with 11 bases left between them. Germline CDR1 is KGHSH and CDR2 is LQKENI. The CDR3 sequence is 14 residues long. CDR3 nucleotides: TGTGCCAGCTCACCTAGGACAGAGACCTACGAGCAGTACTTC. It codes for CASSPRTETYEQYF.

CDR3 coding DNA: TGCGCCAGCAGTGACAGAACGGGATGGAATGAGCAGTTCTTC. Translating it yields CASSDRTGWNEQFF. This chain connects TRBV10-1 to TRBJ2-1, with D possibly TRBD2 on 5 matching bases. Per germline, CDR1 WNHNN and CDR2 SYGVQD (reference sequence). Trimming took 3 bases from V and 7 from J, leaving 13 bases between them. This CDR3 contains 14 residues.

The genes are TRBV7-3 and TRBJ1-1; D call uncertain. Trimming shortened V by 3 bases and J by 1 base, and 6 bases separated the two germline ends. The germline gives CDR1 SGHTA, CDR2 FQGTGA. This CDR3 spans 13 amino acids. The CDR3 spells CASSFDPNTEAFF. The CDR3 DNA follows: TGTGCCAGCAGCTTTGACCCGAACACTGAAGCTTTCTTT.

The rearrangement uses TRBV5-6 and TRBJ1-6, with 11 bases aligning to TRBD1. This CDR3 is 14 amino acids long. Germline lookup yields CDR1 SGHDT and CDR2 YYEEEE. V lost 4 bases to trimming and J lost 10 bases; unmatched junction nucleotides: 4. The CDR3 loop reads CASSEDRGHSPLHF. The CDR3 nucleotides read TGTGCCAGCAGCGAGGACAGGGGGCACTCACCCCTCCACTTT.